This entry lists 5 T cell receptor beta chains sequenced from one sample in a study of T cell repertoires in aging, cancer and after chemotherapy. The template was genomic DNA from peripheral blood, not RNA. Rearranged V-D-J TRB sequences were amplified with a mixed TRB-A/B primer pool. TCRdb re-analysed the multiplex PCR reads in MiXCR, keeping a single row per CDR3 protein. The profile shows 7,000 to 9,500 distinct CDR3 sequences, around 22% of them singletons. The specimen sequenced was blood. All receptors come from a human donor with a blood cancer. The donor label of this sample is uncertain.

Judged by abundance, this clonotype is medium-sized. J is TRBJ2-7 and V is TRBV6-5, with D perhaps given as TRBD1 or TRBD2 (5 bases each). Germline loops: CDR1 MNHEY, CDR2 SVGAGI. V dropped 4 bases and J dropped 3 bases, with 16 bases sitting between them. The CDR3 runs to 15 residues. The CDR3 DNA reads TGTGCCAGCAGTTTATCACCGGGACGGGGCTACGAGCAGTACTTC. Translating it yields CASSLSPGRGYEQYF.

The chain uses TRBV6-5 and TRBJ1-5; 9 nucleotides line up with TRBD1. From germline, CDR1 is MNHEY and CDR2 SVGAGI. V was clipped by 6 bases and J by 2 bases; unmatched bases: 5. The CDR3 extends over 15 amino acids. CDR3 coding DNA: TGTGCCAGCAGCAGGGGACAGGGAGGCAATCAGCCCCAGCATTTT. Translation: CASSRGQGGNQPQHF.

This clonotype was recorded a few times. V is TRBV24-1 and J is TRBJ2-4; the match to TRBD1 covers 9 bases. This CDR3 spans 15 amino acids. The junction had 5 bases not matched to a gene; V was cut back by 3 bases and J by 6 bases. Germline V gene lookup returns CDR1 KGHDR and CDR2 SFDVKD. As DNA, the CDR3 is TGTGCCACCAGTGATGCCACGACAGGGGGAAACATTCAGTACTTC. Translated, it gives CATSDATTGGNIQYF.

V usage is TRBV10-3 and J usage is TRBJ2-7; 8 bases align to TRBD1. In germline, CDR1 is ENHRY, CDR2 SYGVKD. Trimming removed 7 bases from V and 3 bases from J; junction bases left unmatched: 11. CDR3 length equals 15 residues. CDR3 sequence (DNA): TGTGCCATCAAGAATACAGGGGGGTCCTACTACGAGCAGTACTTC. Amino acids: CAIKNTGGSYYEQYF.

This clonotype showed up just a few times. The chain uses TRBV7-6 and TRBJ2-7; a weak D match, TRBD2 (6 bases). CDR1 SGHVS and CDR2 FNYEAQ come from the germline V gene. V was shortened by 5 bases and J by 0 bases, with 17 bases between the two germline ends. This CDR3 has 16 amino acids. DNA of the CDR3: TGTGCCAGCAGCCAAGGGGCCGCGGGAAGCTCCTACGAGCAGTACTTC. This translates into CASSQGAAGSSYEQYF.